These 25 T cell receptor beta chains share one sample of origin, sequenced in a study of OX40 agonist ivuxolimab in advanced cancers. The method was immunoSEQ multiplex PCR; TCRdb's version includes in-frame clones alone and lacks a portion of them. The sample includes fewer than 50,000 clones, approximately 91% of them seen just once. The sample was CD4+ or CD8+ T cells sorted from blood, taken in a trial of the OX40 agonist ivuxolimab. These receptors all stem from an adult with an advanced solid tumor such as melanoma, head and neck, liver or kidney cancer.

The chain couples TRBV11-2 to TRBJ2-7; 9 nucleotides agree with TRBD1. Germline V lookup: CDR1 SGHAT, CDR2 FQNNGV. This CDR3 contains 15 residues. Germline trimming cut 1 base from V and 3 bases from J; bases unmatched to any gene: 4. The CDR3 bases are TGTGCCAGCAGCTTAGGACAGGGGGGATTCTACGAGCAGTACTTC. This translates into CASSLGQGGFYEQYF.

The chain uses TRBV5-6 and TRBJ2-3, with D perhaps TRBD2 (6 bases). The CDR3 runs to 16 residues. V gave up 4 bases and J gave up 2 bases, with 17 bases separating them. Germline V lookup: CDR1 SGHDT, CDR2 YYEEEE. DNA of the CDR3: TGTGCCAGCAGCGCCCCCGGGGTAGCGGCCACAGATACGCAGTATTTT. It yields the protein CASSAPGVAATDTQYF.

The chain combines TRBV27 with TRBJ2-7; TRBD1 aligns across 9 bases. Germline lookup yields CDR1 MNHEY and CDR2 SMNVEV (reference sequence). This CDR3 is built from 14 residues. V shed 3 bases and J 2 bases; nucleotides not matched to a gene: 2. This CDR3 is CASSLTGGTYEQYF. The DNA for the CDR3 is TGTGCCAGCAGTTTGACAGGGGGAACCTACGAGCAGTACTTC.

J is TRBJ1-1 and V is TRBV28; D may be TRBD1 (5 bases). Germline loops: CDR1 MDHEN, CDR2 SYDVKM. V was clipped by 5 bases and J by 4 bases, with 14 bases between them. CDR3 length: 14 residues. The CDR3 coding sequence is TGTGCCAGCAGTAGAGAACAGGACTTCACTGAAGCTTTCTTT. This gives the protein CASSREQDFTEAFF.

This chain joins TRBV4-1 and TRBJ2-3, with 8 bases lining up with TRBD2. J lost 2 bases, V lost 4 bases, and 8 bases had no gene match. The CDR3 extends over 16 amino acids. The germline V gene encodes CDR1 MGHRA and CDR2 YSYEKL. For the CDR3, the DNA is TGCGCCAGCAGCCTTCGGATAGCGGGATCCACAGATACGCAGTATTTT. Protein: CASSLRIAGSTDTQYF.

The chain has TRBV5-1 and TRBJ1-1, with D possibly matching TRBD1 (6 bases). V dropped 7 bases and J dropped 1 base, with 11 bases sitting between them. The CDR3 contains 13 residues. The V gene's germline CDR1 is SGHRS and CDR2 YFSETQ. The CDR3 here is CASEQGPNTEAFF. In nucleotides, the CDR3 is TGCGCCAGCGAACAGGGACCGAACACTGAAGCTTTCTTT.

This chain links TRBV28 with TRBJ1-5; 9 bases align to TRBD1. This CDR3 is built from 15 residues. CDR1 and CDR2 from the germline V gene are MDHEN and SYDVKM. V shed 6 bases, J shed 6 bases, and the junction held 9 bases outside the gene matches. Written as DNA, the CDR3 is TGTGCCAGCAGCCAAGGGACAGGGAGGGGTCAGCCCCAGCATTTT. Its protein is CASSQGTGRGQPQHF.

The V call is TRBV27, the J call TRBJ2-7; D unclear. The CDR3 contains 14 residues. V was pared by 5 bases and J by 0 bases, with 11 bases between. Germline loops: CDR1 MNHEY, CDR2 SMNVEV (reference sequence). CDR3: CASSLSLSSYEQYF. For the CDR3, the DNA is TGTGCCAGCAGTCTCTCCCTAAGCTCCTACGAGCAGTACTTC.

V gene TRBV10-3 combines with J gene TRBJ1-2; D is perhaps TRBD1 (5 bases). In germline, CDR1 is ENHRY, CDR2 SYGVKD. This CDR3 has 13 residues. V shed 4 bases and J shed 6 bases, with 12 bases lying between them. CDR3 loop: CAISVVFRDGYTF. DNA of the CDR3: TGTGCCATCAGTGTGGTGTTCAGGGATGGCTACACCTTC.

The chain has TRBV9 and TRBJ2-5, with D perhaps given as TRBD1 or TRBD2 (5 bases each). Germline CDR1 and CDR2: SGDLS and YYNGEE. CDR3 length equals 15 residues. Trimming left V 2 bases short and J 5 bases short, with 16 bases between. The CDR3 loop reads CASSVGVRTEETQYF. DNA of the CDR3: TGTGCCAGCAGCGTGGGGGTCAGGACGGAGGAGACCCAGTACTTC.

The gene calls are TRBV30 and TRBJ2-1; D might be TRBD2 (5 bases). V lost 7 bases and J 8 bases, leaving 24 bases between the germline ends. Germline CDR1 GTSNPN, CDR2 SVGIG (reference sequence). The CDR3 consists of 15 residues. The CDR3 DNA sequence: TGTGCCTCTAGAGGTGCGAAGACGGGATACGATGAGCAGTTCTTC. It codes for CASRGAKTGYDEQFF.

This clone was detected a few times. The chain joins TRBV19 to TRBJ2-5; the D is unclear. The V end lost 3 bases, the J end lost 1 base, and 6 bases lay between the germline ends. The CDR3 is 13 residues long. Germline CDR1 and CDR2: LNHDA and SQIVND (reference sequence). The DNA for the CDR3 is TGTGCCAGTAGTATCCGGACCCAAGAGACCCAGTACTTC. This encodes CASSIRTQETQYF.

The chain recombines TRBV18 with TRBJ1-5; a weak D match, TRBD1 (5 bases). The germline CDR1 and CDR2 sequences are KGHSH and LQKENI. Trimming removed 5 bases at V and 3 bases at J, with 11 bases between. This CDR3 region has 14 residues. The CDR3 sequence: CASSGDWNNQPQHF. The CDR3 nucleotides are TGTGCCAGCTCAGGGGACTGGAACAATCAGCCCCAGCATTTT.

The V call is TRBV7-2, the J call TRBJ2-6; D is undetermined. This CDR3 has 15 residues. V was trimmed by 7 bases and J by 0 bases, leaving 10 bases between them. The V gene's germline CDR1 is SGHTA and CDR2 FQGNSA. As DNA, the CDR3 is TGTGCCAGCACCTATAAGTCCTCTGGGGCCAACGTCCTGACTTTC. This translates into CASTYKSSGANVLTF.

This chain uses TRBV7-3 with TRBJ2-1, with D hard to call. The CDR3 totals 16 residues. Trimming shortened V by 3 bases and J by 0 bases, and 12 bases separated the two germline ends. Germline V gene data show CDR1 as SGHTA and CDR2 as FQGTGA. CDR3 amino acids: CASSFRSVSSYNEQFF. The CDR3, as DNA: TGTGCCAGCAGCTTTAGAAGCGTTAGCTCCTACAATGAGCAGTTCTTC.

As for this clone: A read error is possible here, since a much larger clone lies one base away. The chain employs TRBV29-1 and TRBJ2-2; 12 nucleotides line up with TRBD1. Losses at the gene ends were 6 bases for V and 4 bases for J; bases not matched to a gene: 9. CDR3 length equals 16 residues. The germline CDR1 and CDR2 sequences are SQVTM and ANQGSEA. The CDR3 is CSVNTGTGGVTGELFF. CDR3 in DNA: TGCAGCGTGAATACCGGGACAGGGGGCGTCACCGGGGAGCTGTTTTTT.

This clone occurred a few times. V and J are TRBV18 and TRBJ1-1; possibly TRBD1 for D (5 bases). The CDR3 contains 15 residues. CDR1 is KGHSH and CDR2 is LQKENI in the germline V gene. V gave up 2 bases and J gave up 4 bases, with 14 bases separating them. The CDR3 here is CASSPAQRGTTEAFF. The CDR3, as DNA: TGTGCCAGCTCACCAGCACAGCGGGGGACCACTGAAGCTTTCTTT.

This clone was found once. V usage is TRBV6-4 and J usage is TRBJ2-3; D is unclear. The V end lost 0 bases, the J end lost 4 bases, and 11 bases lay between the germline ends. Germline V gene lookup returns CDR1 MRHNA and CDR2 SNTAGT. The CDR3 is made up of 15 amino acids. The CDR3 bases are TGTGCCAGCAGTGACTCTTCGGGCGGACCAGATACGCAGTATTTT. Translated: CASSDSSGGPDTQYF.

The chain uses TRBV6-5 and TRBJ2-5; D not resolved. Germline lookup yields CDR1 MNHEY and CDR2 SVGAGI. This CDR3 spans 13 amino acids. Trimming left V 6 bases short and J 4 bases short, with 12 bases between. In DNA, the CDR3 is TGTGCCAGCAGGGGCCTTACTCTAGAGACCCAGTACTTC. As protein: CASRGLTLETQYF.

The V gene is TRBV19, the J gene TRBJ2-5; D is uncertain. V lost 1 base to trimming and J lost 7 bases, with 13 bases between them. The CDR3 totals 14 residues. Germline assignment: CDR1 LNHDA and CDR2 SQIVND (reference sequence). In DNA, the CDR3 is TGTGCCAGTAGTATAGCCCTTAGTGGCGGGACCCAGTACTTC. This codes for CASSIALSGGTQYF.

The rearrangement uses TRBV19 and TRBJ1-5; 7 bases match TRBD1. In germline, CDR1 is LNHDA, CDR2 SQIVND (reference sequence). This CDR3 contains 16 residues. J gave up 1 base and V 2 bases, and 5 bases lay outside the gene matches. The CDR3 region has the DNA TGTGCCAGTAGTATATTCCTGACAGGGAGCAATCAGCCCCAGCATTTT. Translated, it gives CASSIFLTGSNQPQHF.

The chain combines TRBV2 with TRBJ2-1; D tentatively reads TRBD1 or TRBD2 (5 bases each). The CDR3 spans 16 residues. CDR1 is SNHLY and CDR2 is FYNNEI in the germline V gene. V was clipped by 4 bases and J by 7 bases, with 20 bases between them. CDR3 nucleotides: TGTGCCAGCAGTGGGAAAACGGGACCTTGGGGAAATGAGCAGTTCTTC. Translated: CASSGKTGPWGNEQFF.

The chain links TRBV7-9 to TRBJ2-5; 7 bases line up with TRBD1. V lost 6 bases, J lost 5 bases, and 6 bases stayed unmatched. The germline gives CDR1 SEHNR, CDR2 FQNEAQ (reference sequence). The CDR3 totals 13 residues. CDR3 in amino acids: CASSSDRDETQYF. Written as DNA, the CDR3 is TGTGCCAGCAGTTCAGACAGGGATGAGACCCAGTACTTC. The full variable domain, in which reference TRBV7-9 and TRBJ2-5 provide the parts outside the CDR3, is DTGVSQNPRHKITKRGQNVTFRCDPISEHNRLYWYRQTLGQGPEFLTYFQNEAQLEKSRLLSDRFSAERPKGSFSTLEIQRTEQGDSAMYLCASSSDRDETQYFGPGTRLLVL.

The chain combines TRBV7-9 with TRBJ1-4, with D perhaps matching TRBD1 (5 bases). The CDR3 loop spans 12 amino acids. CDR1 is SEHNR, CDR2 FQNEAQ, per germline (reference sequence). Between the trimmed V and J ends, which lost 4 bases and 8 bases, there was a span of 8 bases. The CDR3 bases are TGTGCCAGCAGCTGGGGGGAGGAAAAACTGTTTTTT. Translation: CASSWGEEKLFF. The full variable domain, in which reference TRBV7-9 and TRBJ1-4 provide the parts outside the CDR3, is DTGVSQNPRHKITKRGQNVTFRCDPISEHNRLYWYRQTLGQGPEFLTYFQNEAQLEKSRLLSDRFSAERPKGSFSTLEIQRTEQGDSAMYLCASSWGEEKLFFGSGTQLSVL.

This chain connects TRBV30 to TRBJ2-1; D unresolved. The CDR3 runs to 12 residues. Looked up from germline, CDR1 is GTSNPN and CDR2 is SVGIG (reference sequence). V lost 2 bases and J 9 bases, leaving 11 bases between the germline ends. In DNA form, the CDR3 reads TGTGCCTGGAGTACGAGCGCGATTGAGCAGTTCTTC. Protein product: CAWSTSAIEQFF.